This T cell receptor beta chain was recorded in a study of blood T cell repertoires in COVID-19 (dated by TCRdb to 2020 to 2022). About the study as a whole: The collaborator samples originated in the United States, Italy and Spain and spanned the acute and convalescent phases of COVID-19. The prospective study material was composed of cDNA or gDNA derived from T cells, B-cell-depleted T cells, or PBMCs. Subjects who had been exposed to COVID-19, were actively infected with it, or had recovered from it provided the deeply sampled blood TCRbeta repertoires that made up the dataset. The repertoires were released in a freely available public database intended as a resource for research on the immune response to SARS-CoV-2. The samples were drawn from two sources: the first 160 participants of the ongoing ImmuneRACE study, and over 950 subjects contributed by 6 global collaborators. Sample metadata almost always included a de-identified subject ID, COVID-19 status, age in years and sex. HLA class I and class II types, where available, came from metadata supplied by the sample provider rather than from assay-based typing.

TCRbeta CDR3 regions were amplified from genomic DNA using the immunoSEQ Assay, a bias-controlled multiplex PCR. As for the original processing: The number of nucleated cells in each sample was estimated by amplification of reference gene primers within the assay. Sequence reads were collapsed and filtered to measure the absolute abundance of every unique TCRbeta CDR3 rearrangement. Productive Simpson clonality was computed per sample as the square root of Simpson's diversity index over productive rearrangements. Not all clones reach the TCRdb copy of this immuneACCESS table, which keeps in-frame sequences only. Checked studies attribute under half of the gap to unresolved V genes and leave the rest unexplained. V and J calls plus clone size are reproduced from that table; the DNA served to infer D and trimming. Here the sample has some 49,000 clones; about 88% occur a single time. Around 19% of the sample is in the top ten clones.

Whole blood was collected in K2EDTA tubes by collaborating institutions according to the institutions' own protocols. For TCRbeta analysis, collaborators shipped samples as frozen whole blood, isolated PBMCs, or DNA extracted from either of those sample types. From its cysteine to its phenylalanine, the CDR3 spans 14 amino acids. The CDR3 DNA has 42 bases and is translated from base 1. Trimming at the junction amounts to 0 bases on V and 1 base on J, and the germline ends lie 4 bases apart. The germline V gene specifies SGDLS as CDR1 and YYNGEE as CDR2. Remarks on this clone: What antigen it recognizes has not been identified. Base qualities are not recorded, but no much larger clone differs from it by a single base.

Study-level results and caveats: How much clinical and demographic metadata was included differed by source and by participant, and the metadata was provided uncurated.

The sequence derives from a man between 65 and 85 years old with active COVID-19. The chain employs TRBV9 and TRBJ2-2; the D gene remains uncertain. Sequences were obtained from peripheral blood. The bases read TGTGCCAGCAGCGTAGTCTGGAACACCGGGGAGCTGTTTTTT. This gives the protein CASSVVWNTGELFF.